Listed below are T cell receptor beta chains from one sample, sequenced in a study of cytomegalovirus exposure and HLA in healthy donors. Libraries were prepared by immunoSEQ multiplex PCR; TCRdb keeps only in-frame clonotypes and omits some of them. The sample has approximately 150,000 clones, 68% seen once. The sequenced sample consisted of PBMCs. The origin of the receptors is a man aged 25 to 40 in good health and CMV-seropositive. CDR3s include the opening cysteine and the closing phenylalanine or tryptophan. D genes are given only for firm matches. A row's size may be missing; if present it is once, few, many or a size class.

TRBV11-2	NA	TRBJ2-7	TRBD2	TGTGCCAGCAGCTTAGTGAACGGGAGGGCCTACGAGCAGTACTTC	CASSLVNGRAYEQYF
TRBV9	NA	TRBJ2-7	TRBD2	TGTGCCAGCAGCCCCCGGGGTGCGGGAGGGCCCATCCACGAGCAGTACTTC	CASSPRGAGGPIHEQYF
TRBV29-1	NA	TRBJ2-3	TRBD2	TGCAGCGTTGAAGAACTAGCGTTCACAGATACGCAGTATTTT	CSVEELAFTDTQYF
TRBV28	few	TRBJ2-7	NA	TGTGCCACTACCTACGGGACTCCCTACGAGCAGTACTTC	CATTYGTPYEQYF
TRBV6-1	NA	TRBJ1-3	TRBD1	TGTGCCAGCAGGGGACAGGGGCTCGGGAACACCATATATTTT	CASRGQGLGNTIYF
TRBV4-1	NA	TRBJ2-2	NA	TGCGCCAGCAGCCAAGTGGTGACTAGAGGCGGGGAGCTGTTTTTT	CASSQVVTRGGELFF
TRBV6-5	NA	TRBJ1-1	NA	TGTGCCAGCAGTTACTCGTCGGGGTACTACGCTTTCTTT	CASSYSSGYYAFF
TRBV7-3	NA	TRBJ2-3	TRBD2	TGTGCCAGCAGCTTAGCGGGGGGGGCAGATACGCAGTATTTT	CASSLAGGADTQYF
TRBV27	NA	TRBJ2-1	TRBD2	TGTGCCAGCAGGTTCCTATACCCTATAGCGGGATTGAATGAGCAGTTCTTC	CASRFLYPIAGLNEQFF
TRBV5-1	NA	TRBJ2-7	NA	TGCGCCAGCAGCTTGTCTACTAGTCGCTCATTCTACGAGCAGTACTTC	CASSLSTSRSFYEQYF
TRBV5-8	few	TRBJ1-5	TRBD1	TGTGCCAGCAGCTTTTGGGACAGGGAGTCGGCCCAGCATTTT	CASSFWDRESAQHF
TRBV28	few	TRBJ1-1	TRBD1	TGTGCCAGCAGTTTAAGACAGGGGAGCACTGAAGCTTTCTTT	CASSLRQGSTEAFF
TRBV7-9	NA	TRBJ2-7	TRBD2	TGTGCCAGCAGCCGGCGGGAGGGCAGCTCCTACGAGCAGTACTTC	CASSRREGSSYEQYF
TRBV14	NA	TRBJ2-3	TRBD2	TGTGCCAGCAGCCAAGTCGGTGCGGGAGGGGATACGCAGTATTTT	CASSQVGAGGDTQYF
TRBV11-3	NA	TRBJ2-5	NA	TGTGCCAGCAGCGGAAGTAGCGGAGAGACCCAGTACTTC	CASSGSSGETQYF
TRBV19	NA	TRBJ1-2	NA	TGTGCCAGTAGTATCGTTCAGGGAAACTATGGCTACACCTTC	CASSIVQGNYGYTF
TRBV19	NA	TRBJ2-1	TRBD2	TGTGCCAGTACACCCGTGGGAGGGGACCATGAGCAGTTCTTC	CASTPVGGDHEQFF
TRBV11-2	NA	TRBJ1-1	NA	TGTGCCAGCAGCTTAACTTGGTCGGGGAACACTGAAGCTTTCTTT	CASSLTWSGNTEAFF
TRBV19	NA	TRBJ1-5	TRBD1	TGTGCCAGTAGTATGGCTCAGGGGGCTCAGCCCCAGCATTTT	CASSMAQGAQPQHF
TRBV5-1	few	TRBJ1-1	NA	TGCGCCAGCAGCTTAGGCACCTTCGGGGTTGAAGCTTTCTTT	CASSLGTFGVEAFF
TRBV2	NA	TRBJ2-1	NA	TGTGCCAGCGGTCCGGGTCCCCGTGTCTACTTCTTC	CASGPGPRVYFF
TRBV19	NA	TRBJ2-5	NA	TGTGCCAGTAGTTCCCAGACTAGAGAGACCCAGTACTTC	CASSSQTRETQYF
TRBV10-3	NA	TRBJ2-5	TRBD2	TGTGCCATCGGAGAAGCGGGAAGAGTTCAAGAGACCCAGTACTTC	CAIGEAGRVQETQYF
TRBV6-5	NA	TRBJ1-6	TRBD1	TGTGCCAGCAGTACCGGGGGACAGGGGGTATCACCCCTCCACTTT	CASSTGGQGVSPLHF
TRBV21-1	NA	TRBJ1-1	NA	TGTGCCAGCAGCAATACAAAACAGGGGGAGGACACTGAAGCTTTCTTT	CASSNTKQGEDTEAFF
TRBV10-3	NA	TRBJ1-1	NA	TGTGCCATCAGTGAGAGAACAGGGAACACTGAAGCTTTCTTT	CAISERTGNTEAFF
TRBV7-8	NA	TRBJ1-4	TRBD1	TGTGCCAGCAGCATCGGACAGGGCAAACAAGAAAAACTGTTTTTT	CASSIGQGKQEKLFF
TRBV2	NA	TRBJ2-6	NA	TGTGCCAGCCGACAGGCCTACATCTCTGGGGCCAACGTCCTGACTTTC	CASRQAYISGANVLTF
TRBV6-5	few	TRBJ2-7	TRBD1	TGTGCCAGCAGCCCGGGGGACAGGAGCTCCTACGAGCAGTACTTC	CASSPGDRSSYEQYF
TRBV7-9	NA	TRBJ2-2	NA	TGTGCCAGCCAGGGGCTAGCGGTCACCGGGGAGCTGTTTTTT	CASQGLAVTGELFF
TRBV14	NA	TRBJ2-1	TRBD1	TGTGCCAGCAGCCGAGACAGGGTTCGTTACAATGAGCAGTTCTTC	CASSRDRVRYNEQFF
TRBV5-5	NA	TRBJ2-6	TRBD1	TGTGCCAGCACCAGTCAGGGGGCTGGGGCCAACGTCCTGACTTTC	CASTSQGAGANVLTF
TRBV13	NA	TRBJ1-1	TRBD1	TGTGCCAGCAGCTTAAAGGGGGCTCCCACTGAAGCTTTCTTT	CASSLKGAPTEAFF